A single T cell receptor (beta chain) is shown here with its context. Its antigen is not identified. The sample is drawn from a study of cytomegalovirus exposure and HLA in healthy donors. PCR employed 60 Vbeta and 13 Jbeta primers. Measured with immunoSEQ multiplex PCR; TCRdb has only the in-frame clones, and not every one. This sample's table reports about 70,000 clones. Germline loops: CDR1 SGHRS, CDR2 YFSETQ. V shed 4 bases and J shed 7 bases, with 21 bases lying between them. This CDR3 is built from 15 residues. Study-wide results and limits: One variant, a missense change in DCLRE1C, was linked in a later analysis to TCR beta V- and J-gene trimming.

This TCR derives from a female donor in good health and CMV-seropositive. Sequenced: PBMCs. This chain joins TRBV5-1 and TRBJ2-7, with D perhaps TRBD1 (5 bases). The CDR3, as DNA: TGCGCCAGCAGCCCACCAGGCCAGGGCTTTAGGGAGCAGTACTTC. Translating gives CASSPPGQGFREQYF.